Here is one T cell receptor beta chain with its context. The data stem from a study of blood T cell repertoires in COVID-19. Study-level background: From T cells, B-cell-depleted T cells, or PBMCs came the material, which was cDNA or gDNA.

Germline V CDR1 and CDR2: ENHRY, SYGVKD. The CDR3 has 14 residues. Between the trimmed V and J ends, which lost 3 bases and 4 bases, there was a span of 12 bases. Here immunoSEQ multiplex PCR was the method, and the copy in TCRdb shows in-frame clones only, minus some. There are roughly 70,000 clones in the sample; 88% occur only once, and approximately 1.4% lies in the top ten. The sequencing sample was made of peripheral blood. This TCR derives from a human donor in a cohort sampled during active COVID-19. The gene calls are TRBV10-3 and TRBJ2-5; the D gene is possibly TRBD1 (5 bases). CDR3 protein: CAISDKKGPETQYF. CDR3 nucleotide sequence: TGTGCCATCAGTGATAAGAAGGGGCCAGAGACCCAGTACTTC.